Shown below are 9 T cell receptor beta chains from a single sample sequenced in a study of blood T cell repertoires in COVID-19. Assay: immunoSEQ multiplex PCR; the TCRdb copy retains only in-frame clones and omits some. The table lists some 160,000 clones, nearly 80% of them singletons. The specimen sequenced was peripheral blood. All receptors derive from a woman older than 75 with acute or convalescent COVID-19.

This clone showed up many times. The V and J genes are TRBV19 and TRBJ1-1; D call uncertain. Germline V gene lookup returns CDR1 LNHDA and CDR2 SQIVND (reference sequence). Deletions cut 2 bases from V and 2 bases from J, with 15 bases between. The length of the CDR3 is 16 residues. This CDR3 is CASSIPRAASNTEAFF. Written as DNA, the CDR3 is TGTGCCAGTAGTATACCCCGTGCGGCCTCAAACACTGAAGCTTTCTTT. Full variable domain (outside the CDR3, taken from reference TRBV19 and TRBJ1-1): DGGITQSPKYLFRKEGQNVTLSCEQNLNHDAMYWYRQDPGQGLRLIYYSQIVNDFQKGDIAEGYSVSREKKESFPLTVTSAQKNPTAFYLCASSIPRAASNTEAFFGQGTRLTVV.

J is TRBJ1-2 and V is TRBV19; 10 nucleotides align to TRBD1. This CDR3 region has 15 residues. CDR1 is LNHDA, CDR2 SQIVND, per germline (reference sequence). Trimming took 5 bases from V and 3 from J; bases not matched to a gene: 6. This CDR3 reads CASSPGTGEYYGYTF. As DNA, the CDR3 is TGTGCCAGTAGTCCTGGGACAGGGGAGTACTATGGCTACACCTTC.

The chain joins TRBV18 to TRBJ1-1; weak D call: TRBD1 (5 bases). CDR3 length: 17 residues. Germline CDR1 KGHSH, CDR2 LQKENI. V was shortened by 0 bases and J by 4 bases, with 18 bases between the two germline ends. The CDR3 nucleotides read TGTGCCAGCTCACCACCCGGGACCGCGGTGGGGGGCACTGAAGCTTTCTTT. Amino acid sequence: CASSPPGTAVGGTEAFF.

This chain uses TRBV11-1 with TRBJ2-2, with 11 bases fitting TRBD2. Germline V gene sequence: CDR1 SGHAT, CDR2 FQDESV (reference sequence). This CDR3 has 16 amino acids. V lost 5 bases, J lost 6 bases, and 8 bases stayed unmatched. The CDR3 region is CASSIIAGGASGELFF. Written as DNA, the CDR3 is TGTGCCAGCAGCATCATAGCGGGGGGGGCCTCCGGGGAGCTGTTTTTT.

V and J are TRBV24-1 and TRBJ2-2; D is possibly TRBD2 (6 bases). The V gene's germline CDR1 is KGHDR and CDR2 SFDVKD. V was cut by 3 bases and J by 8 bases, with 18 bases left in between. The CDR3 is made up of 16 amino acids. Here the CDR3 reads CATSDTPGLVRGELFF. The CDR3, as DNA: TGTGCCACCAGTGATACGCCGGGACTGGTTAGGGGGGAGCTGTTTTTT.

This rearrangement joins TRBV29-1 to TRBJ2-6, with a possible D match to TRBD1 (7 bases). Looked up from germline, CDR1 is SQVTM and CDR2 is ANQGSEA. The CDR3 length is 17 residues. V gave up 1 base and J gave up 0 bases, with 13 bases separating them. The CDR3 here is CSVEGAGGNSGANVLTF. CDR3 bases: TGCAGCGTTGAAGGGGCAGGGGGGAACTCTGGGGCCAACGTCCTGACTTTC.

This clone was counted between two and nine times. This sequence joins TRBV6-2 or TRBV6-3 and TRBJ1-5; 7 nucleotides line up with TRBD1. The CDR3 covers 16 residues. CDR1 and CDR2 from the germline V gene are MNHEY and SVGEGT. V lost 2 bases and J lost 2; bases outside the gene matches: 6. CDR3 amino acids: CASSYPHRGGNQPQHF. Written as DNA, the CDR3 is TGTGCCAGCAGTTACCCCCACAGGGGAGGCAATCAGCCCCAGCATTTT.

J is TRBJ2-5 and V is TRBV10-2; 7 bases agree with TRBD1. This CDR3 contains 13 residues. Trimming at V came to 5 bases and at J to 5 bases, leaving 5 bases not matched to a gene. The germline CDR1 and CDR2 sequences are WSHSY and SAAADI. In nucleotides, the CDR3 is TGCGCCAGCAGTTTTACAGGGGAGGAGACCCAGTACTTC. Translation gives CASSFTGEETQYF.

This chain uses TRBV11-2 with TRBJ2-5; tentatively, D is TRBD2 (5 bases). From germline, CDR1 is SGHAT and CDR2 FQNNGV. Trimming took off 1 base at V and 7 bases at J, with 13 bases between the two ends. The CDR3 contains 14 residues. This CDR3 is CASSLGLRAVTQYF. DNA of the CDR3: TGTGCCAGCAGCTTAGGGCTGAGGGCGGTGACCCAGTACTTC. Filled out from reference TRBV11-2 and TRBJ2-5, the complete variable domain reads EAGVAQSPRYKIIEKRQSVAFWCNPISGHATLYWYQQILGQGPKLLIQFQNNGVVDDSQLPKDRFSAERLKGVDSTLKIQPAKLEDSAVYLCASSLGLRAVTQYFGPGTRLLVL.